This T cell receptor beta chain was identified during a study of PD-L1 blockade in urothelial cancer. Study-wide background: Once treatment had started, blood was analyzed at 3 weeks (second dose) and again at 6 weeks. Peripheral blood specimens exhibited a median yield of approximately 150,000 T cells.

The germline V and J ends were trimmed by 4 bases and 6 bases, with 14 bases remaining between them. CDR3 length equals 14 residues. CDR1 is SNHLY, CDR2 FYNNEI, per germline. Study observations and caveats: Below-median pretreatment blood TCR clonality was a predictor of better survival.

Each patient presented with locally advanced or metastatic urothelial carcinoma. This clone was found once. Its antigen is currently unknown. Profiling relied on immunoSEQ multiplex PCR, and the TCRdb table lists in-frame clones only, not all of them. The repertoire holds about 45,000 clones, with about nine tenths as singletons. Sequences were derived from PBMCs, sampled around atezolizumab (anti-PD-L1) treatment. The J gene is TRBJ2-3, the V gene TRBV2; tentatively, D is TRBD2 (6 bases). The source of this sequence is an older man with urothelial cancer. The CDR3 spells CASSGTTRRDTQYF. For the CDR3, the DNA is TGTGCCAGCAGTGGGACTACTCGGAGGGATACGCAGTATTTT.